A single T cell receptor (beta chain) is shown here with its context. No antigen is known for it. This specimen belongs to a study of CD8 T cells in ankylosing spondylitis. The study's findings and limits: Earlier reports found some motif variants in synovial fluid and blood in reactive arthritis. A CD8+ phenotype characterized the disease-linked clones, which were relatively rare in peripheral blood. Seemingly distinctive of ankylosing spondylitis blood was a TCR beta motif formed by eight highly homologous variants.

Trimming removed 0 bases from V and 7 bases from J, with 11 bases in between. Germline V gene data show CDR1 as SGDLS and CDR2 as YYNGEE. This CDR3 is 15 amino acids long. Making the TCR beta libraries involved quantitative 5'-RACE with molecular barcodes. TCRdb recomputed calls from the 5' RACE reads with MiXCR, one row per CDR3 protein. The sample consists of 250,000 to 350,000 distinct CDR3 sequences, 20% to 25% of them appearing once. The chain combines TRBV9 with TRBJ1-6; D gene unclear. The receptor was isolated from a female donor with ankylosing spondylitis or in good health (not recorded which). The sequencing sample was made of blood, either unsorted or a sorted T cell fraction (not recorded which). CDR3 amino acids: CASSVAPVRNSPLHF. Here the CDR3 DNA reads TGTGCCAGCAGCGTAGCCCCGGTTAGGAATTCACCCCTCCACTTT.